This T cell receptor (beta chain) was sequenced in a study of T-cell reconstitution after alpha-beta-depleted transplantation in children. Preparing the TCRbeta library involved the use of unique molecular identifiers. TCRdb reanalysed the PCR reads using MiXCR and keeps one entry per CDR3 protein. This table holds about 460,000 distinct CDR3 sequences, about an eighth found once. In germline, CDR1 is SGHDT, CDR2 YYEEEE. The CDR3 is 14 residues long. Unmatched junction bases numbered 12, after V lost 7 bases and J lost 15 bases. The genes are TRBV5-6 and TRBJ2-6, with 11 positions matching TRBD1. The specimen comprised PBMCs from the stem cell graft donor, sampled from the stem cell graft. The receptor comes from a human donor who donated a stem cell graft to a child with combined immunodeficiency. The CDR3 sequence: CASARGQGETGLTF. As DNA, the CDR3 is TGTGCCAGCGCTCGGGGACAGGGGGAGACCGGCCTGACTTTC.